The clone carrying this T cell receptor (beta chain) was counted at least ten times. A minimum of 7 million PBMCs was isolated per sample. The data stem from a study of blood T cells in healthy people across ages. Together with a sample-barcoded 5' primer, a J-beta primer mix was included in a second PCR lasting about 7 to 11 cycles. TCRdb called the 5' RACE reads again in MiXCR, with one record for every CDR3 protein. The sample records more than 900,000 distinct CDR3 sequences, 25% to 30% being singletons. The germline gives CDR1 DFQATT, CDR2 SNEGSKA (reference sequence). Trimming took off 0 bases at V and 4 bases at J, with 7 bases between the two ends. The CDR3 has 12 amino acids. Separately, the same data were catalogued under a study of T cells of mothers and their children.

The sequence derives from a woman between 40 and 55 years old in good health. Sequencing input: blood. The genes are TRBV20-1 and TRBJ2-7; D gene ambiguous. CDR3 nucleotide sequence: TGCAGTGCTAGAGATGTCGGTTACGAGCAGTACTTC. Its protein product is CSARDVGYEQYF.